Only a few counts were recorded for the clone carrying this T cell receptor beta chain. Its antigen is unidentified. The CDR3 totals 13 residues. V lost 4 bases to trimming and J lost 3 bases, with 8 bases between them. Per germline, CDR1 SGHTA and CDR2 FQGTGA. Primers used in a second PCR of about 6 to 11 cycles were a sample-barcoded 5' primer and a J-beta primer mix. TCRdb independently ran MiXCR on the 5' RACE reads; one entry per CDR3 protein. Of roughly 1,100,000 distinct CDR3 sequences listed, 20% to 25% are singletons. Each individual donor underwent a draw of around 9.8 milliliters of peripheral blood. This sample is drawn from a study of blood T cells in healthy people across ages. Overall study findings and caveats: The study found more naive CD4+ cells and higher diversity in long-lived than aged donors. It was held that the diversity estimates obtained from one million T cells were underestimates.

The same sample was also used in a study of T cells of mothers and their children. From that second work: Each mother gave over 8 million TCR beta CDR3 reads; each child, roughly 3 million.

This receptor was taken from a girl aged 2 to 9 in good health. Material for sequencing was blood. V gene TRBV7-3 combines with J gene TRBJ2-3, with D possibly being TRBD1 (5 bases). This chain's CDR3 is CASSSQGTDTQYF. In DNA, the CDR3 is TGTGCCAGCAGCTCCCAGGGTACAGATACGCAGTATTTT.